These 2 T cell receptor beta chains originate from one sample sequenced in a study of blood T cell repertoires in COVID-19. Only in-frame clones appear in the TCRdb table, and some are missing; sequencing was by immunoSEQ multiplex PCR. The sample shows over 300,000 clones, about 83% of them seen only once. Sequenced material: peripheral blood. These receptors all stem from a woman aged 45-65 years with acute or convalescent COVID-19.

This clone was seen a few times. V usage is TRBV6-5 and J usage is TRBJ1-6, with D possibly matching TRBD1 (5 bases). This CDR3 is built from 12 residues. Germline values: CDR1 MNHEY, CDR2 SVGAGI. V was pared by 6 bases and J by 7 bases, with 7 bases between. The CDR3 coding sequence is TGTGCCAGCAGGACAGTGAATTCACCCCTCCACTTT. The encoded protein is CASRTVNSPLHF.

V is TRBV15 and J is TRBJ2-1; 8 positions agree with TRBD2. This CDR3 region has 18 residues. Germline CDR1 LNHNV, CDR2 YYDKDF (reference sequence). V dropped 5 bases and J dropped 8; count of bases not matched to a gene: 20. CDR3 DNA: TGTGCCACCAGCGGGCTGGGCCGGGGGGGAGGGAATATGTATGAGCAGTTCTTC. Translated, it gives CATSGLGRGGGNMYEQFF.